This T cell receptor beta chain was observed in a study of cytomegalovirus exposure and HLA in healthy donors (dated by TCRdb to the late 2010s). Turning to the overall study: According to a later analysis, the roughly 120 validation repertoires were produced on the same platform as the roughly 600 repertoires of the first cohort. The aim of the study was to test whether cataloging public T cell receptors could identify signatures of past pathogen exposure. A separate validation cohort of more than 100 different subjects was used in addition to the approximately 700-subject first cohort. To predict cytomegalovirus infection status, the study brought together high-throughput TCR immunosequencing, statistical association of individual TCRs with disease status, and machine learning.

On this clone: Which antigen it targets is not known. No much larger clone is present one base from it, and per-base qualities are unavailable.

The donors belonged to the validation cohort of about 120 subjects, which was separate from the approximately 700-subject first cohort. The receptor library was made with the immunoSEQ multiplex PCR assay. The authors' analysis ran thus. To diagnose cytomegalovirus status from the catalog of TCR beta chain sequences, a statistical classification framework was built. Imported from immuneACCESS, the table was reduced by TCRdb to in-frame sequences with V and J called. These copies leave out some clones; in studies compared against another copy, an unresolved V gene accounts for under half, and the cause of the remainder is not known. D and trimming were read from the DNA, whereas the V and J calls and clone size are those reported in that table. The sample table shows around 66,000 clones, and 97% are seen once. About 1.6% of the sample goes to the ten largest clones. What the authors observed across the whole study: Of the cluster scores, roughly 95% were above 0 in a later analysis, which found that TCRs clustered in the first cohort also tended to co-occur in the 95 to 150 validation repertoires. The authors suggested that the approach could potentially be extended to other disease states and immunological phenotypes. Three of the identified cytomegalovirus-associated TCR beta chains were confirmed in vitro to be specific for cytomegalovirus antigens. In both the original and validation cohorts, the classifier was reported to diagnose cytomegalovirus status with high specificity and sensitivity. A later analysis had no HLA typing for the validation cohort, so co-occurrence there was scored across all 120 repertoires. While some public TCRs were present in many individuals, most TCR sequences turned up only very rarely across donors. In the study, roughly 160 TCR beta chains were listed as associated with cytomegalovirus.

V was cut back by 8 bases and J by 1 base, leaving a gap of 14 bases between them. Sequences MNHNS (CDR1) and SASEGT (CDR2) are obtained from the germline V gene. The cysteine opens and the phenylalanine closes a CDR3 of 14 amino acids. Of all the DNA, just the CDR3 is kept, 42 bases in frame from base 1. Specimen: PBMCs. The rearranged chain carries TRBV6-1 and TRBJ1-2, with the D segment identity uncertain. The receptor was derived from a woman aged 18 to 35 in good health and CMV-seropositive. CDR3 protein: CASQNSGFNYGYTF. The sequence in DNA is TGTGCCAGCCAAAACAGCGGTTTTAACTATGGCTACACCTTC.